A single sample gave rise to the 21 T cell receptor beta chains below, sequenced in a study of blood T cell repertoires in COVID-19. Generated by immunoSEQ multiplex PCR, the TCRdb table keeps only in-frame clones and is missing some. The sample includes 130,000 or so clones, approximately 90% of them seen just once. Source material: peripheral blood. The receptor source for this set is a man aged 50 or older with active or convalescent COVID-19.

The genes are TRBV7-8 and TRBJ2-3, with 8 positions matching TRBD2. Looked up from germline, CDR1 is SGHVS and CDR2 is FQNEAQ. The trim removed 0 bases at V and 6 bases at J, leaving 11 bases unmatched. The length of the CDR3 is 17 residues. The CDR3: CASSLAARSGRSDTQYF. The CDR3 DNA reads TGTGCCAGCAGCTTAGCGGCCAGGAGCGGGAGATCGGATACGCAGTATTTT.

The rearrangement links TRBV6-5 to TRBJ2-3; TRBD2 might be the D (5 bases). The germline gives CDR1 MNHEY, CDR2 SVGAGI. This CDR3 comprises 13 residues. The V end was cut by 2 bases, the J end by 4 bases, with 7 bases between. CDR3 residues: CASSYGGPDTQYF. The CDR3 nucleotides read TGTGCCAGCAGTTACGGAGGCCCAGATACGCAGTATTTT.

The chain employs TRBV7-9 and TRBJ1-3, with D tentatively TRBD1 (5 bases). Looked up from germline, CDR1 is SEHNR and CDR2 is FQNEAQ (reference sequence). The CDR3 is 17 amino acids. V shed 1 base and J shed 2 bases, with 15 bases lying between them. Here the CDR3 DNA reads TGTGCCAGCAGCTTAGATCTCAGGGTCCAGGCTGGAAACACCATATATTTT. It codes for CASSLDLRVQAGNTIYF.

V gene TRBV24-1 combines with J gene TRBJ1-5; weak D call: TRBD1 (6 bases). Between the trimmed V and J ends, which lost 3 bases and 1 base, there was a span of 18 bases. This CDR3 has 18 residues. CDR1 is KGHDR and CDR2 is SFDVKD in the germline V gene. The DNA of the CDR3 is TGTGCCACCAGTGATCCGAAACAGGGCAGGTCAAGCAATCAGCCCCAGCATTTT. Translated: CATSDPKQGRSSNQPQHF.

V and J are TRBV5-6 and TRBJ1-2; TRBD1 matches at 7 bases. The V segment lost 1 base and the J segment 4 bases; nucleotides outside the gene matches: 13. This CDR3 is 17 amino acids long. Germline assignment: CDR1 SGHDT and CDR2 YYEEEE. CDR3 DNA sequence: TGTGCCAGCAGCTTGCGTCTATTGGGACAGTACTCCTATGGCTACACCTTC. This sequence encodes CASSLRLLGQYSYGYTF.

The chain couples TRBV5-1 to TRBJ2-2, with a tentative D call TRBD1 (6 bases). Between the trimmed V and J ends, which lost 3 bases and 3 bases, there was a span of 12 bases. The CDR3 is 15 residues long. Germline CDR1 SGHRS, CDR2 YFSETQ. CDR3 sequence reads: CASSSQGVHTGELFF. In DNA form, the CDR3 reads TGCGCCAGCAGCTCACAGGGTGTGCACACCGGGGAGCTGTTTTTT. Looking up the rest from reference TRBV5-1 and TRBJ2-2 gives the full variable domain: KAGVTQTPRYLIKTRGQQVTLSCSPISGHRSVSWYQQTPGQGLQFLFEYFSETQRNKGNFPGRFSGRQFSNSRSEMNVSTLELGDSALYLCASSSQGVHTGELFFGEGSRLTVL.

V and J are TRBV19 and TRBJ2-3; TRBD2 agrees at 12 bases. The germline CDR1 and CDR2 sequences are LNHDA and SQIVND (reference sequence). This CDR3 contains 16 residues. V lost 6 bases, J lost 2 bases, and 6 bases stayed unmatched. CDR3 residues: CASRGTSGWDTDTQYF. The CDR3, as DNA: TGTGCCAGTAGAGGGACTAGCGGGTGGGACACAGATACGCAGTATTTT.

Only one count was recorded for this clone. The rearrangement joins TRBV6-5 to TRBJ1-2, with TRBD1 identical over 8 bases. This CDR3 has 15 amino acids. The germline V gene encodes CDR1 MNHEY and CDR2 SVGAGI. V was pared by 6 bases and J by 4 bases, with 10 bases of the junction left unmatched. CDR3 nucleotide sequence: TGTGCCAGCAGCCAGACAGGGGATGGAAGCTATGGCTACACCTTC. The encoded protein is CASSQTGDGSYGYTF.

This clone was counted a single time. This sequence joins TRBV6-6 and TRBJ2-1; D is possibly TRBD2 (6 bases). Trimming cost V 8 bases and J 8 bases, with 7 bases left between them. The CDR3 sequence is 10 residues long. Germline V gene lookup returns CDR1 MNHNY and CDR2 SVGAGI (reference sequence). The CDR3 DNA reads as TGTGCCAGCGGGACTGATGAGCAGTTCTTC. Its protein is CASGTDEQFF.

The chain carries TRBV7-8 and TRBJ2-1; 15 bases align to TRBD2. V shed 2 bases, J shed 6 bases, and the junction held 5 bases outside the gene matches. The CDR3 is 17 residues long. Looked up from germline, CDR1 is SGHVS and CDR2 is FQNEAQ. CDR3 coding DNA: TGTGCCAGCAGCTTAAGGACTAGCGGGAGGGCCGGCAATGAGCAGTTCTTC. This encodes CASSLRTSGRAGNEQFF.

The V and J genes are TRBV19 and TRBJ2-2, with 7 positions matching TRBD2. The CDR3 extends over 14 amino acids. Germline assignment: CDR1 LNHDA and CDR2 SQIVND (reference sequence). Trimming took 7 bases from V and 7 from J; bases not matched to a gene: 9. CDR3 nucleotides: TGTGCCAGTAACATCGGGCGGGGGTACGGGGAGCTGTTTTTT. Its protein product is CASNIGRGYGELFF.

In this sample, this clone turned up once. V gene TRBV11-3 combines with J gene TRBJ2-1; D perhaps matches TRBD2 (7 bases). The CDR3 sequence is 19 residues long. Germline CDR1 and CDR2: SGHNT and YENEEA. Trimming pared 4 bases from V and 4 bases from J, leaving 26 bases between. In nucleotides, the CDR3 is TGTGCCAGCAGCTCTAACCGAGGCGGGCGGGGGCCTAGGTACAATGAGCAGTTCTTC. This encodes CASSSNRGGRGPRYNEQFF.

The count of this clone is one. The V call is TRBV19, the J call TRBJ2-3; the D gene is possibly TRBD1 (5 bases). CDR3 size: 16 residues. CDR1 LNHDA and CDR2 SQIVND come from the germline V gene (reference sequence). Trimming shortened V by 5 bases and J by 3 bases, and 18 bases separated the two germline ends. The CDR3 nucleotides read TGTGCCAGTAGTTCTCCCCCGGGCAGGGCTACAGATACGCAGTATTTT. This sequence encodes CASSSPPGRATDTQYF.

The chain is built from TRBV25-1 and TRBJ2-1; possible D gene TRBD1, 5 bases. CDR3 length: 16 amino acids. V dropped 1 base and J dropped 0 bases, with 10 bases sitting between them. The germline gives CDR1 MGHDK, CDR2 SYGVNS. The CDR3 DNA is TGTGCCAGCAGTGAATCCCAGGGCAGCTCCTACAATGAGCAGTTCTTC. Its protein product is CASSESQGSSYNEQFF.

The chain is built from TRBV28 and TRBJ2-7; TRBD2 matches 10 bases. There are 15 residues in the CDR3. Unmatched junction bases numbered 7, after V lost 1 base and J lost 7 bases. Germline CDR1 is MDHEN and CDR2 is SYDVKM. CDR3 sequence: CASSLSAGGPGEQYF. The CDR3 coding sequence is TGTGCCAGCAGTTTATCAGCGGGAGGGCCAGGGGAGCAGTACTTC.

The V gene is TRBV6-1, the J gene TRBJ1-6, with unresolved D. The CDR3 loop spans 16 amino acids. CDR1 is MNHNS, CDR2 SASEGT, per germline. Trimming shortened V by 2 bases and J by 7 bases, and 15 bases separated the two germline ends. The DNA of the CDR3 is TGTGCCAGCAGTGAAAGTCGCGGACTGCAAAATTCACCCCTCCACTTT. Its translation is CASSESRGLQNSPLHF.

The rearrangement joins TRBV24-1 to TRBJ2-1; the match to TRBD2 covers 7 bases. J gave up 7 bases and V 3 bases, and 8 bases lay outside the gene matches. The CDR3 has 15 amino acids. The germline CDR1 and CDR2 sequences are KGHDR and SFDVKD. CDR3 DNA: TGTGCCACCAGTGATCTACTAGGACTAGAGAATGAGCAGTTCTTC. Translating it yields CATSDLLGLENEQFF.

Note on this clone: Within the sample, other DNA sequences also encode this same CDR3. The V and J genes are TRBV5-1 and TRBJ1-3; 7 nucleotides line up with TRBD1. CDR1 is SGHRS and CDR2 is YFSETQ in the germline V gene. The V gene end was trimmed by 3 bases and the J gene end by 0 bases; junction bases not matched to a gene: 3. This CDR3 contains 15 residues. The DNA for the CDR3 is TGCGCCAGCAGCTCGACAGGGAACTCTGGAAACACCATATATTTT. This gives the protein CASSSTGNSGNTIYF. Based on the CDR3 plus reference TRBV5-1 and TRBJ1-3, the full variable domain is KAGVTQTPRYLIKTRGQQVTLSCSPISGHRSVSWYQQTPGQGLQFLFEYFSETQRNKGNFPGRFSGRQFSNSRSEMNVSTLELGDSALYLCASSSTGNSGNTIYFGEGSWLTVV.

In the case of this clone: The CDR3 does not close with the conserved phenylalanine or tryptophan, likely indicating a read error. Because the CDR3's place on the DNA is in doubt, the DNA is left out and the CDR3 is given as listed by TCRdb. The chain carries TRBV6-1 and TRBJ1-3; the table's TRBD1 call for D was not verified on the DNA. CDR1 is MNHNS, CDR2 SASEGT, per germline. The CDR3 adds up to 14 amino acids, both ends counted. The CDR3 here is CASSDRDRASNTIT.

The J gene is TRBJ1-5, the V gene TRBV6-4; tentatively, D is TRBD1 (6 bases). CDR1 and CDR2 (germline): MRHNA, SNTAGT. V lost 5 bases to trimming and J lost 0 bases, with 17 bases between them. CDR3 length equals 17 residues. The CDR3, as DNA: TGTGCCAGCAGTAGGGGGACAACTGATTATAGCAATCAGCCCCAGCATTTT. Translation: CASSRGTTDYSNQPQHF.

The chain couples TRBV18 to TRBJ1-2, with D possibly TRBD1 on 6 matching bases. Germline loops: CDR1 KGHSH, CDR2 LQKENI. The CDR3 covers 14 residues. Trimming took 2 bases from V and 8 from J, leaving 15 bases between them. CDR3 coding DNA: TGTGCCAGCTCACCATCGGGGGGCTGGGACGGCTACACCTTC. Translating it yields CASSPSGGWDGYTF.